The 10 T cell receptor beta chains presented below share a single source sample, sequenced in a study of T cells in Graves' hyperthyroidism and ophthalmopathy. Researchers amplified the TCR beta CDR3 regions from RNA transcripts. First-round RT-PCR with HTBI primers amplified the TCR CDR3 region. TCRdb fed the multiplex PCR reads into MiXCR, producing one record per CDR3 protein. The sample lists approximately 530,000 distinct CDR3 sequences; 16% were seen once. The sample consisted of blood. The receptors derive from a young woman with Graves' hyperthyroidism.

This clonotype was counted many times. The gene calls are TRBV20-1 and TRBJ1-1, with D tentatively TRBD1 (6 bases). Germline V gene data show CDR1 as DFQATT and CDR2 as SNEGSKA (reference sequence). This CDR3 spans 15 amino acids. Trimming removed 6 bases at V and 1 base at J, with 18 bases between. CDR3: CSAREGGFGNTEAFF. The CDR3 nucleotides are TGCAGTGCCCGAGAAGGGGGGTTCGGGAACACTGAAGCTTTCTTT.

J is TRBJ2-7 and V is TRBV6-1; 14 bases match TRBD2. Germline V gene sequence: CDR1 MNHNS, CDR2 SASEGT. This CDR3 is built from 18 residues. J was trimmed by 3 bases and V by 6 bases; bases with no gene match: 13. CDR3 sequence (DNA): TGTGCCAGCAGCCCAGCGACTAGCGGGGGGGCCGCGGGCTACGAGCAGTACTTC. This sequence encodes CASSPATSGGAAGYEQYF.

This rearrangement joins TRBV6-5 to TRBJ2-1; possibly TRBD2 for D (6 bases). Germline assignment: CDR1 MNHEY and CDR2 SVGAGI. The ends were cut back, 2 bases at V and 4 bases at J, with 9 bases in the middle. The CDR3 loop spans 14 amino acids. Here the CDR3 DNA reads TGTGCCAGCAGTTACGGGACTGAATACAATGAGCAGTTCTTC. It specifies CASSYGTEYNEQFF.

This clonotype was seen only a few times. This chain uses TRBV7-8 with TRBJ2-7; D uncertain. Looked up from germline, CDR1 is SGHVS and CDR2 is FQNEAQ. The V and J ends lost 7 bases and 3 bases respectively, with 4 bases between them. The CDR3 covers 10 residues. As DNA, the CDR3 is TGTGCCAGCAAGATCTACGAGCAGTACTTC. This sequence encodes CASKIYEQYF.

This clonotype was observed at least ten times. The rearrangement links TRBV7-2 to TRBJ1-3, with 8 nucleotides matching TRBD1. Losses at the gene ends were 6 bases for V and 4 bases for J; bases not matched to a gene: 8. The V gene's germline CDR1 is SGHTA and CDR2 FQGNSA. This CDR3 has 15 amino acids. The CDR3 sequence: CASSSQGANGNTIYF. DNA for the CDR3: TGTGCCAGCAGTTCCCAGGGGGCGAACGGAAACACCATATATTTT. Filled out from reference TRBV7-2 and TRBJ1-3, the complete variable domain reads GAGVSQSPSNKVTEKGKDVELRCDPISGHTALYWYRQSLGQGLEFLIYFQGNSAPDKSGLPSDRFSAERTGGSVSTLTIQRTQQEDSAVYLCASSSQGANGNTIYFGEGSWLTVV.

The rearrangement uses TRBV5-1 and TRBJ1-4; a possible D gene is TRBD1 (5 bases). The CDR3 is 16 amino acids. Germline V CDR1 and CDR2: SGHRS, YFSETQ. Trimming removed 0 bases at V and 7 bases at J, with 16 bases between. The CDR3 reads CASSLAVVGLIEKLFF. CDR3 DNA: TGCGCCAGCAGCTTGGCCGTAGTGGGACTGATTGAAAAACTGTTTTTT.

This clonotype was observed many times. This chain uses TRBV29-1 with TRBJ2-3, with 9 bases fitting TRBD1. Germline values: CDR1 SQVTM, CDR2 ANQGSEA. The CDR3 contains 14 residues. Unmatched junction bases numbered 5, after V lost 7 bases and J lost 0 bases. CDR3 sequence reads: CSANRGRSTDTQYF. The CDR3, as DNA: TGCAGCGCTAACAGGGGGCGAAGCACAGATACGCAGTATTTT.

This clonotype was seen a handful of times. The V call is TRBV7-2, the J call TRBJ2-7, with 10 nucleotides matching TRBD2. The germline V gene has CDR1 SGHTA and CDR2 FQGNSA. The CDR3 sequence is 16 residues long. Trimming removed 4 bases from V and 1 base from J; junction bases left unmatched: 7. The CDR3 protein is CASSYLIAGGSYEQYF. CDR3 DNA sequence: TGTGCCAGCAGCTACCTCATAGCGGGAGGTTCCTACGAGCAGTACTTC.

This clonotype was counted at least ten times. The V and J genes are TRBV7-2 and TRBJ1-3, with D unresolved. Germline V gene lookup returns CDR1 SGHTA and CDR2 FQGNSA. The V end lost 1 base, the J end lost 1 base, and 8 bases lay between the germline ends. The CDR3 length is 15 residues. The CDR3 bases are TGTGCCAGCAGCTTAGTTCCGGGTTCTGGAAACACCATATATTTT. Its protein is CASSLVPGSGNTIYF.

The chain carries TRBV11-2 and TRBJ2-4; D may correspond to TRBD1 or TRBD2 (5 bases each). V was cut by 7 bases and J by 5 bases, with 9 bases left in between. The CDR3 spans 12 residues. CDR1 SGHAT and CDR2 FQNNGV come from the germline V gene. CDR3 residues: CASNVGENIQYF. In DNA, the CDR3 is TGTGCCAGCAACGTGGGGGAAAACATTCAGTACTTC.